A single TCR beta chain is shown here with its context. Its target is unknown. This sample is drawn from a study of cytomegalovirus exposure and HLA in healthy donors. Findings and caveats of the study: Subsequent analysis of the approximately 110 validation repertoires found a tendency for first-cohort TCR clusters to co-occur. For most TCR sequences rarity was the rule, although some public TCRs occurred in many donors. TCR beta chains numbering roughly 150 were designated cytomegalovirus-associated.

Measured with immunoSEQ multiplex PCR; TCRdb has only the in-frame clones, and not every one. Among approximately 54,000 clones listed, around nine tenths were seen once. Germline lookup yields CDR1 MNHEY and CDR2 SVGAGI. Trimming stripped 7 bases from V and 8 bases from J, with 17 bases between. The CDR3 sequence is 13 residues long. Input material: PBMCs. This rearrangement joins TRBV6-5 to TRBJ1-2; tentatively, D is TRBD1 (6 bases). The source is a woman aged 18-29 years in good health and CMV-seropositive. The CDR3 coding sequence is TGTGCCAGCAAAAAAGGGGGGGCCAGGGGCTACACCTTC. Its protein product is CASKKGGARGYTF.